Shown below are 10 T cell receptor beta chains from a single sample sequenced in a study of T cell repertoires in cytomegalovirus infection (dated by TCRdb to between 2019 and 2020). Sequencing used an Illumina HiSeq 1500. TCRdb reanalyzed the raw reads on its own, using fastp at Q25 for trimming and MiXCR for clone calling, and kept in-frame beta chains. All rows with the same CDR3 protein become a single entry with the most common DNA and genes. The sample data list around 630,000 distinct CDR3 sequences, and approximately 25% of these were observed just once. Jointly, the top ten make up under 8.5% of the sample. The sequenced sample was CD8+ T cells from PBMCs. All receptors derive from a human donor in good health (CMV status not recorded). Some clones in this sample may be carry-over from other donors' samples.

This clonotype occurred once. The chain couples TRBV20-1 to TRBJ1-2; D possibly corresponds to TRBD1 (5 bases). Deletions cut 3 bases from V and 6 bases from J, with 8 bases between. The CDR3 totals 11 residues. CDR1 DFQATT and CDR2 SNEGSKA come from the germline V gene (reference sequence). The CDR3 here is CSASRDHGYTF. CDR3 coding DNA: TGCAGTGCTAGCCGGGACCATGGCTACACCTTC.

This clonotype was seen ten or more times. The chain links TRBV6-6 to TRBJ2-6, with 10 bases that match TRBD1. The V gene's germline CDR1 is MNHNY and CDR2 SVGAGI (reference sequence). CDR3 size: 20 residues. Germline trimming cut 5 bases from V and 0 bases from J; bases unmatched to any gene: 13. The chain's CDR3 is CASSQEVGTGDFSGANVLTF. CDR3 nucleotide sequence: TGTGCCAGCAGTCAAGAGGTCGGGACAGGGGATTTCTCTGGGGCCAACGTCCTGACTTTC.

This sequence joins TRBV20-1 and TRBJ1-1; a possible D gene is TRBD1 (5 bases). The CDR3 is 15 amino acids. With 1 base removed from V and 1 base from J, the gap between germline ends came to 13 bases. Germline assignment: CDR1 DFQATT and CDR2 SNEGSKA (reference sequence). CDR3 DNA: TGCAGTGCTAGAGCCCGGGACGGCCGGAACACTGAAGCTTTCTTT. Translated: CSARARDGRNTEAFF.

This chain joins TRBV7-9 and TRBJ1-1; tentative D call: TRBD1 (5 bases). The V and J ends lost 7 bases and 1 base respectively, with 10 bases between them. Germline-derived CDR1 and CDR2 are SEHNR and FQNEAQ (reference sequence). The CDR3 is 13 residues long. CDR3 amino acids: CASTDGQNTEAFF. In DNA form, the CDR3 reads TGTGCCAGCACCGACGGACAGAACACTGAAGCTTTCTTT.

There are many counts of this clonotype. The V and J genes are TRBV7-6 and TRBJ2-1; D perhaps matches TRBD1 (7 bases). Germline lookup yields CDR1 SGHVS and CDR2 FNYEAQ. This CDR3 contains 15 residues. Trimming left V 5 bases short and J 6 bases short, with 17 bases between. CDR3 nucleotide sequence: TGTGCCAGCAGCCCCCGGAGGGGGCAGGTCAATGAGCAGTTCTTC. It yields the protein CASSPRRGQVNEQFF. Full variable domain (missing parts from reference TRBV7-6 and TRBJ2-1): GAGVSQSPRYKVTKRGQDVALRCDPISGHVSLYWYRQALGQGPEFLTYFNYEAQQDKSGLPNDRFSAERPEGSISTLTIQRTEQRDSAMYRCASSPRRGQVNEQFFGPGTRLTVL.

This clonotype has ten or more counts. The gene calls are TRBV7-2 and TRBJ2-3; tentative D call: TRBD2 (6 bases). V was trimmed by 0 bases and J by 3 bases, leaving 10 bases between them. The germline gives CDR1 SGHTA, CDR2 FQGNSA. The CDR3 has 15 amino acids. The DNA for the CDR3 is TGTGCCAGCAGCTTAGCAGCGGGCGGGACAGATACGCAGTATTTT. Its protein product is CASSLAAGGTDTQYF.

This clonotype was picked up many times. The chain employs TRBV11-1 and TRBJ1-1; 7 bases align to TRBD1. Germline CDR1 is SGHAT and CDR2 is FQDESV (reference sequence). This CDR3 is built from 14 residues. V lost 5 bases and J lost 10; bases outside the gene matches: 13. CDR3 protein: CASSLRGTVIRAFF. In DNA form, the CDR3 reads TGTGCCAGCAGCCTCCGAGGGACAGTCATCCGAGCTTTCTTT. Full variable domain (missing parts from reference TRBV11-1 and TRBJ1-1): EAEVAQSPRYKITEKSQAVAFWCDPISGHATLYWYRQILGQGPELLVQFQDESVVDDSQLPKDRFSAERLKGVDSTLKIQPAELGDSAMYLCASSLRGTVIRAFFGQGTRLTVV.

This clonotype was recorded at least ten times. The V and J genes are TRBV7-6 and TRBJ2-2, with 12 bases matching TRBD2. This CDR3 contains 17 residues. Trimming cost V 2 bases and J 6 bases; bases outside gene matches: 7. The germline V gene encodes CDR1 SGHVS and CDR2 FNYEAQ. CDR3 in DNA: TGTGCCAGCAGCTTAACTAGCGGGGGGCCACTCGCCGGGGAGCTGTTTTTT. This translates into CASSLTSGGPLAGELFF.

The table lists this clonotype with a few counts. J is TRBJ2-1 and V is TRBV5-6, with 11 bases lining up with TRBD2. Unmatched junction bases numbered 6, after V lost 0 bases and J lost 4 bases. This CDR3 region has 17 residues. The germline CDR1 and CDR2 sequences are SGHDT and YYEEEE. The CDR3 here is CASSLEASGGIYNEQFF. The CDR3 DNA follows: TGTGCCAGCAGCTTGGAGGCTAGCGGGGGGATATACAATGAGCAGTTCTTC.

This clonotype was observed a few times. The chain combines TRBV28 with TRBJ1-2; TRBD1 aligns across 9 bases. CDR3 size: 15 residues. Germline V CDR1 and CDR2: MDHEN, SYDVKM. Losses at the gene ends were 6 bases for V and 3 bases for J; bases not matched to a gene: 8. CDR3 sequence (DNA): TGTGCCAGCAGCCTCACCGACAGGGGGTACTATGGCTACACCTTC. Protein sequence: CASSLTDRGYYGYTF.